A selection of T cell receptor beta chains follows, all from one sample in a study of vaccination effects on CD4 cells after COVID-19. Data came from immunoSEQ multiplex PCR; TCRdb stores just in-frame clones and leaves some out. Altogether about 46,000 clones are present, about 76% being singletons, with the ten largest covering under 5.5%. For these TCRs, the target antigens are not known. The sequencing here drew on CD4+ T cells from PBMCs cultured without peptide, taken after COVID-19 vaccination. The receptors come from a human donor who had a prior SARS-CoV-2 infection. CDR3s include the opening cysteine and the closing phenylalanine or tryptophan. The D gene is left open where the match is weak. Size values are once, few and many counts, or a class for expanded clones, and some rows have none.

V	D	J	size	CDR3	DNA
TRBV11-3	TRBD1	TRBJ2-3	NA	CASSERIQGATFDTQYF	TGTGCCAGCAGCGAGCGAATCCAGGGGGCCACATTTGATACGCAGTATTTT
TRBV5-1	NA	TRBJ1-1	NA	CASSFHPENTEAFF	TGCGCCAGCAGCTTCCACCCCGAAAACACTGAAGCTTTCTTT
TRBV5-4	TRBD2	TRBJ2-5	NA	CASSLGSGTSGGATQYF	TGTGCCAGCAGCTTGGGGTCGGGGACTAGCGGGGGGGCCACCCAGTACTTC
TRBV18	NA	TRBJ2-1	NA	CASSPRGGNEQFF	TGTGCCAGCTCACCACGTGGGGGCAATGAGCAGTTCTTC
TRBV7-2	TRBD1	TRBJ2-7	few	CASSLGGQGSYEQYF	TGTGCCAGCAGCTTAGGAGGACAGGGGTCCTACGAGCAGTACTTC
TRBV18	NA	TRBJ2-3	NA	CASSPWDTQYF	TGTGCCAGCTCCCCGTGGGATACGCAGTATTTT
TRBV6-2/TRBV6-3	NA	TRBJ2-4	NA	CASSTTSSGRNIQYF	TGTGCCAGCAGTACAACATCAAGCGGGCGCAACATTCAGTACTTC
TRBV7-9	TRBD2	TRBJ2-1	once	CASSPLGLAGYNEQFF	TGTGCCAGCAGTCCCCTTGGGCTAGCGGGGTACAATGAGCAGTTCTTC
TRBV5-1	TRBD1	TRBJ2-7	NA	CASSLTGDPSYEQYF	TGCGCCAGCAGCTTGACAGGGGACCCCTCCTACGAGCAGTACTTC
TRBV6-2/TRBV6-3	NA	TRBJ1-5	NA	CASSSRQGDQPQHF	TGTGCCAGCAGCTCACGGCAGGGCGATCAGCCCCAGCATTTT
TRBV9	NA	TRBJ1-5	NA	CASSVDPGLNQPQHF	TGTGCCAGCAGCGTTGATCCGGGCCTCAATCAGCCCCAGCATTTT
TRBV12-3/TRBV12-4	NA	TRBJ2-2	NA	CAGHDREAGELFF	TGTGCCGGCCACGACAGGGAGGCCGGGGAGCTGTTTTTT
TRBV20-1	NA	TRBJ2-2	NA	CSAIGAGELFF	TGCAGTGCTATTGGAGCCGGGGAGCTGTTTTTT
TRBV6-2/TRBV6-3	NA	TRBJ1-1	NA	CASSYPSWDYMNTEAFF	TGTGCCAGCAGTTACCCATCCTGGGATTACATGAACACTGAAGCTTTCTTT
TRBV27	NA	TRBJ2-3	NA	CASSLGGRGTDTQYF	TGTGCCAGCAGTTTAGGGGGAAGGGGCACAGATACGCAGTATTTT
TRBV6-2/TRBV6-3	NA	TRBJ2-1	few	CASSYATYPTFEQFF	TGTGCCAGCAGTTACGCGACCTACCCTACTTTTGAGCAGTTCTTC
TRBV5-1	NA	TRBJ1-5	once	CASSLEGSGEPQHF	TGCGCCAGCAGCTTGGAAGGGTCAGGCGAGCCCCAGCATTTT
TRBV18	NA	TRBJ2-6	NA	CASSPSGANVLTF	TGTGCCAGCTCCCCCTCTGGGGCCAACGTCCTGACTTTC
TRBV6-2/TRBV6-3	NA	TRBJ1-1	NA	CASSYSVGRDTEAFF	TGTGCCAGCAGTTACTCTGTCGGACGTGACACTGAAGCTTTCTTT
TRBV20-1	NA	TRBJ1-2	NA	CSASEGWTYGYTF	TGCAGTGCTAGTGAGGGGTGGACCTATGGCTACACCTTC
TRBV10-3	NA	TRBJ2-1	NA	CAISERDPSYNEQFF	TGTGCCATCAGTGAGAGAGACCCCTCTTACAATGAGCAGTTCTTC
TRBV19	NA	TRBJ2-5	once	CASSLDRDYQETQYF	TGTGCCAGTAGCCTGGACAGGGACTATCAAGAGACCCAGTACTTC
TRBV19	TRBD1	TRBJ2-5	NA	CASSDSAGGFKTQYF	TGTGCCAGTAGTGATTCGGCAGGGGGCTTTAAGACCCAGTACTTC
TRBV18	NA	TRBJ1-2	NA	CASSPSAQLNYGYTF	TGTGCCAGCTCACCATCTGCACAACTCAACTATGGCTACACCTTC
TRBV20-1	NA	TRBJ1-3	NA	CSASGEGNTIYF	TGCAGTGCTAGTGGGGAAGGAAACACCATATATTTT
TRBV5-1	TRBD2	TRBJ2-1	NA	CASSSQRGHEQFF	TGCGCCAGCAGCTCTCAGCGGGGGCATGAGCAGTTCTTC